The clone carrying this TCR beta chain was seen at least ten times. Antigen unknown. CDR3 size: 12 residues. Trimming cost V 9 bases and J 4 bases, with 10 bases left between them. This sample was included in a study of CD8 T cells in ankylosing spondylitis. Whole-study results and caveats: The authors reported significant enrichment of disease-linked clones in matched ankylosing spondylitis synovial fluid.

The authors made TCR beta libraries by quantitative 5'-RACE with molecular barcodes. Via MiXCR, TCRdb re-called the 5' RACE reads, giving one row per CDR3 protein. This sample has 250,000 or so distinct CDR3 sequences, with 15% to 20% found just once. This TCR was sampled from a male donor with ankylosing spondylitis or in good health (not recorded which). The source material was blood, either unsorted or a sorted T cell fraction (not recorded which). This rearrangement joins TRBV12-3 or TRBV12-4 to TRBJ2-1, with D possibly being TRBD2 (6 bases). For the CDR3, the DNA is TGTGCCAGTAGCGGCCTATACAATGAGCAGTTCTTC. Amino acids: CASSGLYNEQFF.